This T cell receptor beta chain was recorded in a study of blood T cell repertoires in COVID-19. Study context: From the United States, Italy and Spain came samples of acute and convalescent COVID-19. PBMCs, B-cell-depleted T cells, or T cells provided the cDNA or gDNA that made up the material.

In the authors' workflow: Reference gene primer amplification gave nucleated cell count estimates. Some clones are missing from TCRdb's copy, which holds only in-frame ones; the method was immunoSEQ multiplex PCR. V and J calls plus clone size are reproduced from that table; the DNA served to infer D and trimming. The sample holds roughly 100,000 clones; about 90% are singletons and the top ten take 5% to 7%. This clone was detected only once. Germline CDR1 reads MNHEY; CDR2 reads SMNVEV (reference sequence). Trimming cost V 5 bases and J 0 bases, with 13 bases left between them. The CDR3 totals 15 residues. Seattle's enrolled individuals joined amid active infection and were then monitored longitudinally.

The source is a man aged 18 to 29 with COVID-19, enrolled during active disease. Sequenced material: peripheral blood. The chain has TRBV27 and TRBJ1-1; maybe TRBD1 (6 bases). In DNA form, the CDR3 reads TGTGCCAGCAGTCCGAGCGGGGGGCTGAACACTGAAGCTTTCTTT. This translates into CASSPSGGLNTEAFF.